Detailed here is one T cell receptor (beta chain). Its antigen is still unknown. PCR employed 60 Vbeta and 13 Jbeta primers. Clones were read by immunoSEQ multiplex PCR, and TCRdb kept only the in-frame ones, dropping some. The sample table sets out 90,000 to 100,000 clones. This record comes from a study of cytomegalovirus exposure and HLA in healthy donors. General study findings and limits: TCR sequences were mostly rare, though some public TCRs occurred in many donors.

Losses at the gene ends were 3 bases for V and 0 bases for J; bases not matched to a gene: 11. Looked up from germline, CDR1 is SGHRS and CDR2 is YFSETQ. The CDR3 contains 17 residues. The receptor's source is a woman aged 25 to 39 in good health and CMV-seronegative. The sample taken for sequencing was PBMCs. V usage is TRBV5-1 and J usage is TRBJ1-1; 7 positions match TRBD1. The CDR3 loop reads CASSSSGQATLNTEAFF. CDR3 coding DNA: TGCGCCAGCAGCTCGTCCGGACAGGCTACTTTGAACACTGAAGCTTTCTTT.